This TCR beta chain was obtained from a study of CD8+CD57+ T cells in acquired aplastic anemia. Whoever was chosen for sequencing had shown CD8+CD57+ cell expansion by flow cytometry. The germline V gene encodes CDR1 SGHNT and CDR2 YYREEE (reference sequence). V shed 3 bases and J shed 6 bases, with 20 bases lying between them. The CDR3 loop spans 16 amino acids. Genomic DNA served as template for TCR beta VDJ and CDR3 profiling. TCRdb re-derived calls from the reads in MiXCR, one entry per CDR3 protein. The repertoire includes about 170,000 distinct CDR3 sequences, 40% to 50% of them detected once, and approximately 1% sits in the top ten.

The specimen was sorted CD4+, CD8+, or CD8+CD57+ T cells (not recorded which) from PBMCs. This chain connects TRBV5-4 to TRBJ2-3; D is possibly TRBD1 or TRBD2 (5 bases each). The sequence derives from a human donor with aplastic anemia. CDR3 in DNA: TGTGCCAGCAGCTCAGGCAACGGGGCGCCCGGGGATACGCAGTATTTT. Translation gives CASSSGNGAPGDTQYF.